Presented here are 16 T cell receptor beta chains from one specimen sequenced in a study of shared clonotypes between healthy human individuals. Measured with immunoSEQ multiplex PCR; TCRdb has only the in-frame clones, and not every one. Of approximately 2,000,000 clones listed, 92% were seen once; the top ten hold around 0.4%. Sequencing was performed on naive CD4+ T cells from PBMCs. Subset meaning: CD45RA+ positively selected. The origin of the receptors is a man between 18 and 29 years old in good health. Some clones in this sample may be carry-over from other donors' samples.

The chain uses TRBV19 and TRBJ1-4; D may be TRBD1 (5 bases). Germline V lookup: CDR1 LNHDA, CDR2 SQIVND (reference sequence). V shed 1 base and J shed 10 bases, with 10 bases lying between them. The CDR3 spans 13 residues. DNA for the CDR3: TGTGCCAGTAGTATAGTACAGGTTGGAAAACTGTTTTTT. Protein: CASSIVQVGKLFF.

The V and J genes are TRBV4-2 and TRBJ2-7; D is possibly TRBD1 or TRBD2 (6 bases each). The V gene lost 5 bases and the J gene lost 3 bases, with 14 bases spanning the gap. Germline CDR1 is LGHNA and CDR2 is YNFKEQ. CDR3 length: 14 amino acids. CDR3 in amino acids: CASSKDKGGYEQYF. CDR3 coding DNA: TGTGCCAGCAGCAAGGACAAGGGGGGCTACGAGCAGTACTTC.

This chain joins TRBV25-1 and TRBJ2-2; TRBD1 agrees at 9 bases. The V and J ends lost 3 bases and 3 bases, in that order; junction bases with no gene match: 5. CDR3 length equals 16 residues. Germline loops: CDR1 MGHDK, CDR2 SYGVNS. The CDR3 sequence is CASSDPGQGDTGELFF. The CDR3 DNA follows: TGTGCCAGCAGTGACCCGGGACAGGGAGACACCGGGGAGCTGTTTTTT.

The V call is TRBV5-4, the J call TRBJ2-7; 9 bases fit TRBD1. The CDR3 is 13 residues long. CDR1 is SGHNT and CDR2 is YYREEE in the germline V gene (reference sequence). Trimming at V came to 5 bases and at J to 3 bases, leaving 3 bases not matched to a gene. The chain's CDR3 is CASSSGQGYEQYF. The CDR3 DNA sequence: TGTGCCAGCAGTTCGGGACAGGGCTACGAGCAGTACTTC.

The table lists this clone with a few counts. V and J are TRBV20-1 and TRBJ1-4; D is perhaps TRBD1 (6 bases). The CDR3 has 11 residues. The V end was cut by 7 bases, the J end by 3 bases, with 6 bases between. Germline V CDR1 and CDR2: DFQATT, SNEGSKA (reference sequence). Here the CDR3 DNA reads TGCAGTGGACAGGCTAATGAAAAACTGTTTTTT. It yields the protein CSGQANEKLFF.

The chain employs TRBV4-1 and TRBJ2-1; 9 positions match TRBD2. The CDR3 has 17 amino acids. Germline CDR1 and CDR2: MGHRA and YSYEKL. Trimming took 0 bases from V and 6 from J; bases not matched to a gene: 9. For the CDR3, the DNA is TGCGCCAGCAGCCAAGAAGGTAGCGGGAGAGGTAGCAATGAGCAGTTCTTC. It translates to CASSQEGSGRGSNEQFF.

The J gene is TRBJ2-7, the V gene TRBV6-1, with D possibly being TRBD1 (5 bases). The CDR3 consists of 13 residues. Between the trimmed V and J ends, which lost 6 bases and 6 bases, there was a span of 15 bases. Germline lookup yields CDR1 MNHNS and CDR2 SASEGT. CDR3 loop: CASRRSTVSEQYF. CDR3 nucleotide sequence: TGTGCCAGCAGGAGGTCGACAGTTAGCGAGCAGTACTTC.

The CDR3 loop is CASSVGIYPREQYF. In DNA form, the CDR3 reads TGTGCCAGCAGTGTGGGGATTTACCCTAGGGAGCAGTACTTC. The rearrangement links TRBV2 to TRBJ2-7, with D hard to call. The CDR3 is 14 residues long. Looked up from germline, CDR1 is SNHLY and CDR2 is FYNNEI. Trimming left V 4 bases short and J 7 bases short, with 17 bases between.

The J gene is TRBJ1-5, the V gene TRBV28; tentatively, D is TRBD1 (5 bases). V lost 5 bases to trimming and J lost 7 bases, with 9 bases between them. CDR1 and CDR2 (germline): MDHEN, SYDVKM. The CDR3 is 12 amino acids. The DNA for the CDR3 is TGTGCCAGCAGTCAGGGAGTACAGCCCCAGCATTTT. This translates into CASSQGVQPQHF. The full variable domain, rest sourced from reference TRBV28 and TRBJ1-5, is DVKVTQSSRYLVKRTGEKVFLECVQDMDHENMFWYRQDPGLGLRLIYFSYDVKMKEKGDIPEGYSVSREKKERFSLILESASTNQTSMYLCASSQGVQPQHFGDGTRLSIL.

J is TRBJ2-1 and V is TRBV5-1; D unclear. With 0 bases removed from V and 7 bases from J, the gap between germline ends came to 11 bases. This CDR3 has 14 amino acids. Germline V gene lookup returns CDR1 SGHRS and CDR2 YFSETQ. CDR3 region: CASSLGSLENEQFF. For the CDR3, the DNA is TGCGCCAGCAGCTTGGGGTCCCTGGAGAATGAGCAGTTCTTC.

Comment on this clone: This same CDR3 is encoded by further DNA sequences in the sample. The chain joins TRBV7-9 to TRBJ2-7; D is undetermined. V dropped 4 bases and J dropped 4 bases, with 8 bases sitting between them. This CDR3 contains 12 residues. Looked up from germline, CDR1 is SEHNR and CDR2 is FQNEAQ (reference sequence). CDR3 region: CASSSQGYEQYF. The DNA of the CDR3 is TGTGCCAGCAGCTCTCAAGGATACGAGCAGTACTTC.

The V gene is TRBV28, the J gene TRBJ2-1; 8 nucleotides line up with TRBD2. This CDR3 has 15 amino acids. The V and J ends lost 6 bases and 4 bases, in that order; junction bases with no gene match: 8. CDR1 and CDR2 from the germline V gene are MDHEN and SYDVKM. The CDR3 DNA follows: TGTGCCAGCAGGACGGCGGGCGGGAGGTACAATGAGCAGTTCTTC. This gives the protein CASRTAGGRYNEQFF.

This clone was counted a single time. The same CDR3 also results from other DNA sequences found in this sample. The rearrangement joins TRBV28 to TRBJ1-2; D is perhaps TRBD1 (5 bases). Trimming stripped 6 bases from V and 8 bases from J, with 16 bases between. Germline V gene lookup returns CDR1 MDHEN and CDR2 SYDVKM. The CDR3 length is 13 residues. The CDR3 DNA reads as TGTGCCAGCAGCCTGATGGGGGGTCGGGGCTACACCTTC. This translates into CASSLMGGRGYTF.

The V and J genes are TRBV10-1 and TRBJ2-1, with D unresolved. Germline CDR1 reads WNHNN; CDR2 reads SYGVQD (reference sequence). The CDR3 spans 14 residues. The V end lost 0 bases, the J end lost 6 bases, and 9 bases lay between the germline ends. CDR3 DNA sequence: TGCGCCAGCAGTGAGTCGACGGCCTCCAATGAGCAGTTCTTC. Translated: CASSESTASNEQFF.

J is TRBJ2-1 and V is TRBV5-4; D is unresolved. V lost 4 bases, J lost 5 bases, and 13 bases lay in between. Germline values: CDR1 SGHNT, CDR2 YYREEE (reference sequence). This CDR3 has 14 residues. CDR3 region: CASSPRLPNNEQFF. The CDR3 coding sequence is TGTGCCAGCAGCCCCCGTCTGCCCAACAATGAGCAGTTCTTC.

CDR3 DNA sequence: TGTGCCAGCAGTTTTGTTTCCCTCAAGAGCTCCTACAATGAGCAGTTCTTC. Translated: CASSFVSLKSSYNEQFF. This chain connects TRBV28 to TRBJ2-1, with unresolved D. Germline-derived CDR1 and CDR2 are MDHEN and SYDVKM. V dropped 3 bases and J dropped 0 bases, with 15 bases sitting between them. CDR3 length: 17 residues. Full variable domain (missing parts from reference TRBV28 and TRBJ2-1): DVKVTQSSRYLVKRTGEKVFLECVQDMDHENMFWYRQDPGLGLRLIYFSYDVKMKEKGDIPEGYSVSREKKERFSLILESASTNQTSMYLCASSFVSLKSSYNEQFFGPGTRLTVL.